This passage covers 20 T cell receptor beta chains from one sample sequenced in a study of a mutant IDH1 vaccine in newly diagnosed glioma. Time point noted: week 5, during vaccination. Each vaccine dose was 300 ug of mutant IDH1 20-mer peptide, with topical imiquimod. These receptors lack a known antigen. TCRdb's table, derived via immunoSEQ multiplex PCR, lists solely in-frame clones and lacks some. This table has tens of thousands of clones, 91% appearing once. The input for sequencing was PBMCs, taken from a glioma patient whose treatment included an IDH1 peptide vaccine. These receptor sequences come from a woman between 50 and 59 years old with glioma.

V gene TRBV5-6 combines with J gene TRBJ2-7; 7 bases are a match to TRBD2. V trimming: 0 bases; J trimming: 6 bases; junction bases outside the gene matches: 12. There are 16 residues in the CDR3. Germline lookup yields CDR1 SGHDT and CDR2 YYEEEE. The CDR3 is CASSLGGGIQAGEQYF. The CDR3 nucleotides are TGTGCCAGCAGCTTGGGCGGGGGTATTCAGGCGGGCGAGCAGTACTTC.

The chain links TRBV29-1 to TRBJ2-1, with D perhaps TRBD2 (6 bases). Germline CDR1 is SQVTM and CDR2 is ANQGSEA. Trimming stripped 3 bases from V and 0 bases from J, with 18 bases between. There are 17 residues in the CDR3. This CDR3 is CSVEEAGTFFSYNEQFF. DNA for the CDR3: TGCAGCGTTGAGGAAGCAGGGACTTTCTTCTCCTACAATGAGCAGTTCTTC.

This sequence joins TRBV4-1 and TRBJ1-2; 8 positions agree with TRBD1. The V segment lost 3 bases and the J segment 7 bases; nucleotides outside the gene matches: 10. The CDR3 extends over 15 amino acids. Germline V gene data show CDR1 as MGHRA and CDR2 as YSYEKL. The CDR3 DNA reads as TGCGCCAGCAGCCAGGGACAGGCGACAAAGTTTGGCTACACCTTC. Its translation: CASSQGQATKFGYTF.

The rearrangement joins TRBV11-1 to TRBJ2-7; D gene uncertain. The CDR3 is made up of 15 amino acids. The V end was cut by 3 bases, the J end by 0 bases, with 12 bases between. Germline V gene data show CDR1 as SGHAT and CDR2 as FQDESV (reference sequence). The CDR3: CASSFRGVFSYEQYF. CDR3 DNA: TGTGCCAGCAGCTTCCGTGGAGTCTTCTCCTACGAGCAGTACTTC.

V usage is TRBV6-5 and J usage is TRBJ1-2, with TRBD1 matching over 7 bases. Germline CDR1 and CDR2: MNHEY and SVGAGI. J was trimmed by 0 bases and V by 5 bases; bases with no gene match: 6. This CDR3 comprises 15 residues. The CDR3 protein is CASSGTAFTNYGYTF. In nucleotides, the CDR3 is TGTGCCAGCAGTGGGACAGCTTTTACTAACTATGGCTACACCTTC.

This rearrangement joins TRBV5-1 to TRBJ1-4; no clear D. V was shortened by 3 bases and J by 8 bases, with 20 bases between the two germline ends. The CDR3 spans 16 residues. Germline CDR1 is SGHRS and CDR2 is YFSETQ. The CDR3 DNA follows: TGCGCCAGCAGCTCGGACCCCTCACGCCCGGTAGAAAAACTGTTTTTT. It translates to CASSSDPSRPVEKLFF.

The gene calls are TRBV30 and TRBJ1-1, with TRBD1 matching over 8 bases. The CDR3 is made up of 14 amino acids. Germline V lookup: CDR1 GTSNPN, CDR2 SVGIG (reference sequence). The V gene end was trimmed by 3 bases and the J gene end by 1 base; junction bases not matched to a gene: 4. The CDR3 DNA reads TGTGCCTGGAGGCCACAGGGGGAGAACACTGAAGCTTTCTTT. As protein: CAWRPQGENTEAFF.

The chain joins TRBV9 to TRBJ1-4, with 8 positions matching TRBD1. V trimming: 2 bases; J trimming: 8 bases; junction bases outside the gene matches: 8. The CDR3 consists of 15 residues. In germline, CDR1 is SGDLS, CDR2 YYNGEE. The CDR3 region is CASSVSDRVEEKLFF. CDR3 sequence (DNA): TGTGCCAGCAGCGTCTCGGACAGGGTGGAAGAAAAACTGTTTTTT.

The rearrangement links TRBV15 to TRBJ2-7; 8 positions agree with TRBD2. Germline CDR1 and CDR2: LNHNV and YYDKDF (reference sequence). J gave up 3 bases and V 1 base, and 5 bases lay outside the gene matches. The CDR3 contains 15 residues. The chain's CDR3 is CATSRGETSVYEQYF. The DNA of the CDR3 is TGTGCCACCAGCAGAGGTGAGACTAGCGTCTACGAGCAGTACTTC.

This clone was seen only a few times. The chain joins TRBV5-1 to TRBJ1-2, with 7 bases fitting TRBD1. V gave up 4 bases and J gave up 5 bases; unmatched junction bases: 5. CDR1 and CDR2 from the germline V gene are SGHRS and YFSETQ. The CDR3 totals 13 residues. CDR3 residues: CASSDRDRYGYTF. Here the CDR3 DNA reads TGCGCCAGCAGCGATCGGGACAGATATGGCTACACCTTC. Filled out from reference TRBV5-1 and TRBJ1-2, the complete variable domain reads KAGVTQTPRYLIKTRGQQVTLSCSPISGHRSVSWYQQTPGQGLQFLFEYFSETQRNKGNFPGRFSGRQFSNSRSEMNVSTLELGDSALYLCASSDRDRYGYTFGSGTRLTVV.

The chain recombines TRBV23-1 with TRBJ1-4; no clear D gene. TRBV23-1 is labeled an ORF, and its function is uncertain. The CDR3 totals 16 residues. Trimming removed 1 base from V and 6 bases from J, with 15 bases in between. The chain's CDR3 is CASSQWKQTYYEKLFF. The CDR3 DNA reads TGCGCCAGCAGTCAATGGAAACAGACCTATTATGAAAAACTGTTTTTT.

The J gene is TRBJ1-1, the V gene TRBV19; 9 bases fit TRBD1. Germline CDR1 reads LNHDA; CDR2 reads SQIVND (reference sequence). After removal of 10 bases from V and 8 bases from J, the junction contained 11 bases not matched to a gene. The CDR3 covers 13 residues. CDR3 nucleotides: TGTGCCACTTTTCCGGGACAGGGTTCAGAAGCTTTCTTT. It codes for CATFPGQGSEAFF. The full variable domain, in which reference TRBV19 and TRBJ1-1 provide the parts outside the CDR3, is DGGITQSPKYLFRKEGQNVTLSCEQNLNHDAMYWYRQDPGQGLRLIYYSQIVNDFQKGDIAEGYSVSREKKESFPLTVTSAQKNPTAFYLCATFPGQGSEAFFGQGTRLTVV.

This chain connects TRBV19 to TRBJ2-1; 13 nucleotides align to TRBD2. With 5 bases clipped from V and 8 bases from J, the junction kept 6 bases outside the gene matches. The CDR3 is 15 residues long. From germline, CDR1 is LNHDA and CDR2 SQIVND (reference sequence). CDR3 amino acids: CASSPVGTSGDEQFF. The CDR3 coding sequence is TGTGCCAGTAGTCCTGTCGGGACTAGCGGGGATGAGCAGTTCTTC.

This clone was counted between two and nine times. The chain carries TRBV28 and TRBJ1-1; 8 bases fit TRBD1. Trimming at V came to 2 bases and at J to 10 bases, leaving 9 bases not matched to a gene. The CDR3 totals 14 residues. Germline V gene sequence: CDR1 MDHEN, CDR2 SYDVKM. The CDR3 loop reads CASSLEAGGWVAFF. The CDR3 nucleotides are TGTGCCAGCAGTTTAGAGGCAGGGGGCTGGGTAGCTTTCTTT.

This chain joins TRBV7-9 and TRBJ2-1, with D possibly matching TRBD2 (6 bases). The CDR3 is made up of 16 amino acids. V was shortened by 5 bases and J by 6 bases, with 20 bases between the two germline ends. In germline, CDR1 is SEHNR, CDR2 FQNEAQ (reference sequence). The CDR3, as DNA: TGTGCCAGCAGCCCCCCCCGGGGTGGGAGGCGCAATGAGCAGTTCTTC. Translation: CASSPPRGGRRNEQFF.

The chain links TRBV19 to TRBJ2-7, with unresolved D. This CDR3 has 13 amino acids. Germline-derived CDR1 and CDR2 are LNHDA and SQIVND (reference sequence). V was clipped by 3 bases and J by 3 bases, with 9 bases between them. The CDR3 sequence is CASSIRRFYEQYF. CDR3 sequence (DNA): TGTGCCAGTAGTATCCGACGTTTCTACGAGCAGTACTTC.

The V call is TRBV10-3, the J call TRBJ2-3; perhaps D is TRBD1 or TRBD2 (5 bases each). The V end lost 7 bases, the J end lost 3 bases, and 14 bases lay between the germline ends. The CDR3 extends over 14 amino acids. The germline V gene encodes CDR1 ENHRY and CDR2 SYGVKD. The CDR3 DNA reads TGTGCCATCAATCAGGGACGGTGGACAGATACGCAGTATTTT. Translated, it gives CAINQGRWTDTQYF.

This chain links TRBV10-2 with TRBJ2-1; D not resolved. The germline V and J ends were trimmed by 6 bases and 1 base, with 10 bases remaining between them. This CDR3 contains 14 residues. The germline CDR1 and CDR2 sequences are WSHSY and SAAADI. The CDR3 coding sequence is TGCGCCAGCAGCTCTCCCGGGTCCTACAATGAGCAGTTCTTC. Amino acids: CASSSPGSYNEQFF.

The CDR3 nucleotides read TGTGCCAGTAGTCCCCGACGGCACTCTGGAAACACCATATATTTT. Translation gives CASSPRRHSGNTIYF. V and J are TRBV19 and TRBJ1-3; D is uncertain. The germline V and J ends were trimmed by 5 bases and 0 bases, with 11 bases remaining between them. The CDR3 length is 15 residues. Germline CDR1 reads LNHDA; CDR2 reads SQIVND (reference sequence). The full variable domain, its missing parts supplied by reference TRBV19 and TRBJ1-3, is DGGITQSPKYLFRKEGQNVTLSCEQNLNHDAMYWYRQDPGQGLRLIYYSQIVNDFQKGDIAEGYSVSREKKESFPLTVTSAQKNPTAFYLCASSPRRHSGNTIYFGEGSWLTVV.

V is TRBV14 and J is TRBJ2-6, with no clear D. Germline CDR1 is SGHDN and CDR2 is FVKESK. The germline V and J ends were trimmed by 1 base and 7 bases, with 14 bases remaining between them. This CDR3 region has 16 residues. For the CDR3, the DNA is TGTGCCAGCAGCCAAGCCCCATTCGACGGCGCCAACGTCCTGACTTTC. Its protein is CASSQAPFDGANVLTF.